The 22 T cell receptor beta chains below were found in one sample sequenced in a study of blood T cell repertoires in COVID-19. Libraries were prepared by immunoSEQ multiplex PCR; TCRdb keeps only in-frame clonotypes and omits some of them. The table shows over 65,000 clones, with around 90% occurring only once. Sequencing input: peripheral blood. The receptors were gathered from an elderly woman with acute or convalescent COVID-19.

The chain carries TRBV5-1 and TRBJ2-5, with 9 nucleotides matching TRBD2. Germline CDR1 and CDR2: SGHRS and YFSETQ. CDR3 length: 17 amino acids. J gave up 5 bases and V 0 bases, and 11 bases lay outside the gene matches. The CDR3 is CASSLVAGGRAVETQYF. The CDR3 coding sequence is TGCGCCAGCAGCTTGGTGGCTGGCGGGAGGGCCGTCGAGACCCAGTACTTC.

The V and J genes are TRBV9 and TRBJ2-2; 10 nucleotides align to TRBD1. There are 15 residues in the CDR3. V was pared by 4 bases and J by 7 bases, with 7 bases of the junction left unmatched. Per germline, CDR1 SGDLS and CDR2 YYNGEE. In DNA, the CDR3 is TGTGCCAGCAGCATCGGGACAGGGGTTTTCGGGGAGCTGTTTTTT. This codes for CASSIGTGVFGELFF.

This sequence joins TRBV19 and TRBJ2-3; the match to TRBD2 covers 13 bases. In germline, CDR1 is LNHDA, CDR2 SQIVND (reference sequence). CDR3 length: 16 amino acids. V lost 3 bases, J lost 2 bases, and 2 bases stayed unmatched. The CDR3 region is CASSIGTSGTTDTQYF. CDR3 bases: TGTGCCAGTAGTATCGGGACTAGCGGGACCACAGATACGCAGTATTTT.

This sequence joins TRBV7-2 and TRBJ1-4; TRBD1 is a possible D gene (5 bases). The ends were cut back, 5 bases at V and 1 base at J, with 8 bases in the middle. Germline V gene sequence: CDR1 SGHTA, CDR2 FQGNSA. The CDR3 runs to 14 residues. As DNA, the CDR3 is TGTGCCAGCAGCAAGGGACTAACTAATGAAAAACTGTTTTTT. This codes for CASSKGLTNEKLFF.

The chain joins TRBV2 to TRBJ2-1; TRBD2 agrees at 10 bases. Germline V gene lookup returns CDR1 SNHLY and CDR2 FYNNEI. The CDR3 covers 16 residues. V lost 3 bases and J lost 2; bases outside the gene matches: 4. The DNA of the CDR3 is TGTGCCAGCAGTGAGGAGCGGGAGGGAACCTACAATGAGCAGTTCTTC. The encoded protein is CASSEEREGTYNEQFF.

This clone came up once. The genes are TRBV3-1 (or the pseudogene TRBV3-2) and TRBJ1-6; 8 nucleotides align to TRBD1. Germline values: CDR1 LGHDT, CDR2 YNNKEL (reference sequence). The CDR3 runs 15 residues. Germline trimming cut 0 bases from V and 9 bases from J; bases unmatched to any gene: 4. The CDR3 nucleotides are TGTGCCAGCAGCCAAGAGGCAGGGGGCTTTTCACCCCTCCACTTT. Its translation is CASSQEAGGFSPLHF.

J is TRBJ1-6 and V is TRBV4-3; D perhaps matches TRBD1 (5 bases). In germline, CDR1 is LGHNA, CDR2 YSLEER. Trimming stripped 0 bases from V and 6 bases from J, with 12 bases between. The CDR3 runs to 16 residues. CDR3 DNA: TGCGCCAGCAGCCAAGAGAGGACATCCCGTAATTCACCCCTCCACTTT. Amino acids: CASSQERTSRNSPLHF.

The rearrangement joins TRBV28 to TRBJ1-1; the match to TRBD1 covers 8 bases. Unmatched junction bases numbered 14, after V lost 6 bases and J lost 11 bases. The germline V gene encodes CDR1 MDHEN and CDR2 SYDVKM. CDR3 length equals 14 residues. CDR3 sequence: CASSTSQGAETAFF. As DNA, the CDR3 is TGTGCCAGCAGCACTTCGCAGGGGGCGGAGACTGCTTTCTTT.

V is TRBV18 and J is TRBJ2-7; TRBD2 matches 9 bases. This CDR3 contains 14 residues. J lost 5 bases, V lost 2 bases, and 4 bases had no gene match. Germline-derived CDR1 and CDR2 are KGHSH and LQKENI. For the CDR3, the DNA is TGTGCCAGCTCACCAGACCTAGCGGGAAACGAGCAGTACTTC. It translates to CASSPDLAGNEQYF.

V usage is TRBV29-1 and J usage is TRBJ1-4, with a possible D match to TRBD1 (6 bases). CDR1 is SQVTM and CDR2 is ANQGSEA in the germline V gene. The CDR3 is 15 amino acids. Trimming took 3 bases from V and 4 from J, leaving 15 bases between them. Written as DNA, the CDR3 is TGCAGCGTTGATATGAATGGCAGGGGTAATGAAAAACTGTTTTTT. Translating gives CSVDMNGRGNEKLFF.

On this clone itself: The junction and the germline gene differ at one end; a read error may be behind it. The genes are TRBV5-1 and TRBJ2-5, with 8 bases fitting TRBD2. Looked up from germline, CDR1 is SGHRS and CDR2 is YFSETQ. The CDR3 contains 16 residues. CDR3: CASSLAPSGSQDTQYF. CDR3 DNA sequence: TGCGCCAGCAGCTTGGCTCCTAGCGGGTCCCAAGACACCCAGTACTTC.

V and J are TRBV3-1 (or the pseudogene TRBV3-2) and TRBJ2-2, with D uncertain. V lost 3 bases, J lost 5 bases, and 10 bases lay in between. Germline loops: CDR1 LGHDT, CDR2 YNNKEL (reference sequence). This CDR3 comprises 14 residues. In nucleotides, the CDR3 is TGTGCCAGCAGCCAGATGAGACTGACCGGGGAGCTGTTTTTT. Translation gives CASSQMRLTGELFF.

This chain joins TRBV28 and TRBJ1-2; D not certain. CDR1 and CDR2 (germline): MDHEN, SYDVKM. V lost 10 bases to trimming and J lost 8 bases, with 17 bases between them. The CDR3 runs to 12 residues. Here the CDR3 DNA reads TGTGCCATCGCCGTGGGAGGTATGGGCTACACCTTC. Encoded protein: CAIAVGGMGYTF.

The chain joins TRBV28 to TRBJ1-6; a weak D match, TRBD1 (5 bases). CDR1 and CDR2 from the germline V gene are MDHEN and SYDVKM. This CDR3 comprises 13 residues. V was trimmed by 9 bases and J by 6 bases, leaving 12 bases between them. The CDR3: CASRRQINSPLHF. In nucleotides, the CDR3 is TGTGCCAGTAGGAGACAGATTAATTCACCCCTCCACTTT.

The genes are TRBV6-2 or TRBV6-3 and TRBJ1-5; D is perhaps TRBD1 (6 bases). The CDR3 has 17 residues. Per the germline V gene, CDR1 is MNHEY and CDR2 is SVGEGT. V gave up 6 bases and J gave up 2 bases, with 20 bases separating them. Written as DNA, the CDR3 is TGTGCCAGCAGCCCCAGTCAGGGGTTGGTTGGCAATCAGCCCCAGCATTTT. This sequence encodes CASSPSQGLVGNQPQHF.

The chain is built from TRBV15 and TRBJ1-5; D not certain. Deletions cut 4 bases from V and 10 bases from J, with 11 bases between. This CDR3 contains 12 residues. Germline loops: CDR1 LNHNV, CDR2 YYDKDF (reference sequence). CDR3 bases: TGTGCCACCAGCACGGTGGAGACTCCCCAGCATTTT. This encodes CATSTVETPQHF. The full variable domain, in which reference TRBV15 and TRBJ1-5 provide the parts outside the CDR3, is DAMVIQNPRYQVTQFGKPVTLSCSQTLNHNVMYWYQQKSSQAPKLLFHYYDKDFNNEADTPDNFQSRRPNTSFCFLDIRSPGLGDTAMYLCATSTVETPQHFGDGTRLSIL.

This chain joins TRBV5-6 and TRBJ2-4; D unclear. Trimming took off 4 bases at V and 0 bases at J, with 11 bases between the two ends. This CDR3 contains 15 residues. Germline V gene sequence: CDR1 SGHDT, CDR2 YYEEEE. CDR3 bases: TGTGCCAGCAGCCGAAGCGATCTAGCCAAAAACATTCAGTACTTC. Translating it yields CASSRSDLAKNIQYF.

This chain connects TRBV10-3 to TRBJ2-2, with 11 bases matching TRBD1. V lost 6 bases to trimming and J lost 6 bases; unmatched junction nucleotides: 9. The CDR3 consists of 16 residues. Germline assignment: CDR1 ENHRY and CDR2 SYGVKD. CDR3 DNA: TGTGCCATCAGAGCTTGGACAGGGGGCGCGGCCGGGGAGCTGTTTTTT. This translates into CAIRAWTGGAAGELFF.

The chain employs TRBV5-4 and TRBJ2-7; TRBD1 agrees at 9 bases. Germline V gene data show CDR1 as SGHNT and CDR2 as YYREEE (reference sequence). The V and J ends lost 6 bases and 4 bases, in that order; junction bases with no gene match: 5. The CDR3 length is 13 residues. The CDR3 coding sequence is TGTGCCAGCAACCGGGACAGGGTGTACGAGCAGTACTTC. Translation gives CASNRDRVYEQYF.

V and J are TRBV27 and TRBJ1-2; 8 bases are shared with TRBD1. The germline V gene encodes CDR1 MNHEY and CDR2 SMNVEV (reference sequence). Losses at the gene ends were 5 bases for V and 4 bases for J; bases not matched to a gene: 6. The CDR3 runs 14 residues. CDR3 DNA sequence: TGTGCCAGCAGTGGGAGACAGGGGATCTATGGCTACACCTTC. Amino acid sequence: CASSGRQGIYGYTF.

The V gene is TRBV13, the J gene TRBJ1-2, with 7 bases fitting TRBD1. CDR1 and CDR2 (germline): PRHDT, FYEKMQ (reference sequence). The CDR3 sequence is 15 residues long. After removal of 5 bases from V and 4 bases from J, the junction contained 10 bases not matched to a gene. CDR3 in amino acids: CASSQSEGGGYGYTF. CDR3 nucleotide sequence: TGTGCCAGCAGCCAAAGCGAAGGGGGCGGCTATGGCTACACCTTC.

This clone appeared a single time. The chain couples TRBV5-1 to TRBJ2-7; 11 bases fit TRBD2. J was trimmed by 5 bases and V by 4 bases; bases with no gene match: 17. Germline V gene data show CDR1 as SGHRS and CDR2 as YFSETQ. The CDR3 extends over 18 amino acids. CDR3 region: CASSPSTSGSLFGHEQYF. Here the CDR3 DNA reads TGCGCCAGCAGCCCCTCTACTAGCGGGAGTTTGTTTGGGCACGAGCAGTACTTC. The variable domain in full, with the rest retrieved from reference TRBV5-1 and TRBJ2-7, is KAGVTQTPRYLIKTRGQQVTLSCSPISGHRSVSWYQQTPGQGLQFLFEYFSETQRNKGNFPGRFSGRQFSNSRSEMNVSTLELGDSALYLCASSPSTSGSLFGHEQYFGPGTRLTVT.